These T cell receptor beta chains were read from a single sample in a study of T-cell memory formation after mild COVID-19. One entry per CDR3 protein results from TCRdb running MiXCR on the 5' RACE reads. The table records 300,000 to 400,000 distinct CDR3 sequences, approximately 13% of them present only once. Sequences were obtained from PBMCs or a T cell subset sorted from them (not recorded which). The receptors come from a man between 18 and 29 years old who had mild COVID-19 (a few samples of this study predate the infection). Cell type and time point are not known. CDR3s include the opening cysteine and the closing phenylalanine or tryptophan. The size field is filled for only some rows; it gives once, few, many or a size class.

>TRBJ1-1|-|TRBV4-3
CASSQVYRGWTEAFF
>TRBJ1-5|few|TRBV20-1
CSATAGGQPQHF
>TRBJ2-3|many|TRBV7-2
CASSENARGTQYF
>TRBJ1-3|-|TRBV7-2
CASSLGRNTIYF
>TRBJ2-1|few|TRBV4-3
CASSQVQTRGIYNEQFF
>TRBJ1-2|-|TRBV7-2
CASSPDRGLRGYTF
>TRBJ1-6|few|TRBV4-3
CASSQQGNSPLHF
>TRBJ2-3|few|TRBV7-9
CASSDTVGTQYF
>TRBJ2-3|-|TRBV20-1
CSASQGSSTDTQYF
>TRBJ1-1|-|TRBV6-6
CASSYRIWEGAFF
>TRBJ2-5|many|TRBV7-2
CASTAGAGRGETQYF
>TRBJ1-4|-|TRBV4-2
CASSQGGVFTNEKLFF
>TRBJ2-3|few|TRBV10-3
CAISESGTDTQYF
>TRBJ2-3|-|TRBV27
CASSRPPGTGDVGTQYF
>TRBJ2-5|-|TRBV7-3
CASSLAGGPRETQYF
>TRBJ2-1|-|TRBV6-2/TRBV6-3
CASRGTYNEQFF
>TRBJ1-2|-|TRBV24-1
CATSGGHSGPNYGYTF
>TRBJ2-3|-|TRBV4-2
CASSPYTETLGASTQYF
>TRBJ1-3|few|TRBV18
CASSPYPTGGTVNTIYF
>TRBJ1-1|-|TRBV20-1
CSAYPWTANTEAFF
>TRBJ1-2|few|TRBV29-1
CSVGGGNGYTF
>TRBJ1-6|-|TRBV20-1
CSARAQENSALHF
>TRBJ2-7|-|TRBV27
CASSLSTGNYEQYF
>TRBJ2-1|many|TRBV18
CASSPLNRGEQFF
>TRBJ2-7|few|TRBV11-2
CASSLVRALAYEQYF
>TRBJ2-7|-|TRBV7-8
CASSLGRHPYEQYF
>TRBJ1-1|few|TRBV20-1
CSARRTVPRTEAFF
>TRBJ2-3|-|TRBV5-1
CASSLTSGNTDTQYF